This note documents a single TCR beta chain sequence. Libraries were UMI-labeled 5' RACE TRB cDNA. From its re-call of the 5' RACE reads, TCRdb lists each CDR3 protein once, without DNA. This repertoire includes about 62,000 distinct CDR3 sequences. The data were obtained in a study of CXCR3-negative and CXCR3-positive naive CD8 T cells. Naive CD8+ T cells showed CD45RO-CCR7+CD27+CD95-. Sequenced material: naive CXCR3- CD8+ T cells from blood. The subset is: CD45RO-CCR7+CD27+CD95- naive CD8+ T cells lacking CXCR3 (TNR3-). This clonotype was sampled from a human donor in good health. Some clones in this sample may be carry-over from other donors' samples.

The CDR3 spells CASSLGSSEETQYF. The V and J genes are TRBV28 and TRBJ2-5; absent DNA, TCRdb's TRBD2 call cannot be checked. Germline V gene data show CDR1 as MDHEN and CDR2 as SYDVKM. This CDR3 has 14 amino acids.